The rows below give T cell receptor beta chains drawn from one sample of a study of beta chain features in type 1 diabetes. The method was immunoSEQ multiplex PCR; TCRdb's version includes in-frame clones alone and lacks a portion of them. This table holds some 45,000 clones, over 50% found once. Sequenced sample: Tregs from blood. Receptors were obtained from a woman aged 18-29 years in good health. Both conserved end residues are trimmed from each CDR3. The order of the fields is V gene, J gene, CDR3 protein.

>TRBV11-2|TRBJ2-1
ASSASGYNEQF
>TRBV5-1|TRBJ1-5
ASSSTGGNQPQH
>TRBV6-1|TRBJ2-3
ASSGRQGTDTQY
>TRBV30|TRBJ1-5
AWSPIGGQGAFQPQH
>TRBV19|TRBJ1-1
ASTDRRNTEAF
>TRBV5-1|TRBJ2-1
ASSLWRGGSYNEQF
>TRBV7-8|TRBJ2-5
ASRARLAGLQETQY
>TRBV27|TRBJ2-1
ASRPRTSGRASEQF
>TRBV29-1|TRBJ2-7
SVGLAGVQY
>TRBV19|TRBJ2-7
ASTLVGGTGEQY
>TRBV5-5|TRBJ2-7
ASSFYQLAGSYEQY
>TRBV18|TRBJ2-7
ASSPSGLGSTKQY
>TRBV4-1|TRBJ1-1
ASSQDFRDTEAF
>TRBV10-3|TRBJ2-1
AISESKGLENEQF
>TRBV28|TRBJ1-3
ASRSGWWNTIY
>TRBV7-9|TRBJ1-4
ASSLQTNEKLF
>TRBV9|TRBJ2-7
ASSGNLGLASTYEQY
>TRBV15|TRBJ1-1
ATSVQGATEAF
>TRBV5-1|TRBJ2-3
ASSPTNSPDTQY
>TRBV6-5|TRBJ2-1
ASRAAGAYNEQF
>TRBV7-2|TRBJ2-1
ASSVRDWNYNEQF
>TRBV18|TRBJ2-3
ASSPDWASGTDTQY
>TRBV5-1|TRBJ2-1
ASSLRTSGRRNEQF
>TRBV10-3|TRBJ1-1
AITRELGTEAF
>TRBV19|TRBJ1-5
ASSTVKGRSNQPQH
>TRBV28|TRBJ2-2
ASSLAQGHTGELF
>TRBV19|TRBJ2-1
ASNPGQGHNEQF
>TRBV29-1|TRBJ2-1
SPRTSYNEQF
>TRBV5-1|TRBJ2-6
ASRLGGSQGSGANVLT
>TRBV7-9|TRBJ2-7
ASSLDMGQGSYEQY
>TRBV7-2|TRBJ2-1
ASSLDRNNEQF
>TRBV5-1|TRBJ2-3
ASSLAGGRIRTDTQY
>TRBV5-1|TRBJ1-6
ASSPTGQGRDSPLH
>TRBV30|TRBJ2-3
AWSKLELDTQY
>TRBV9|TRBJ1-2
ASSSDRVWT
>TRBV6-5|TRBJ2-3
ASSYRTEADTQY
>TRBV27|TRBJ2-4
ASNWPGDIQY
>TRBV7-9|TRBJ1-2
ASSPSGIHYGYT
>TRBV6-5|TRBJ2-1
ASSYSLSGRQF
>TRBV9|TRBJ1-1
ASSVGEGRRTEAF
>TRBV28|TRBJ2-4
ASSPLGTGRAKNIQY
>TRBV28|TRBJ2-1
ASRKGSGRNYEQF
>TRBV28|TRBJ1-5
ASSLPTSSGDQPQH
>TRBV28|TRBJ2-7
ASSFVGGGSYEQY
>TRBV7-2|TRBJ2-1
ASSSRTDTYNEQF
>TRBV23-1|TRBJ2-7
ASSHRTSGNYEQY
>TRBV5-1|TRBJ1-4
ASSFGQGNEKLF